The 29 T cell receptor beta chains below were found in one sample sequenced in a study of cytomegalovirus exposure and HLA in healthy donors. Primers: 60 Vbeta forward and 13 Jbeta reverse. Assay used: immunoSEQ multiplex PCR; TCRdb lists only in-frame clones, some missing. The sample lists hundreds of thousands of clones; approximately 70% were seen once. The sequenced sample consisted of PBMCs. The receptors here all came from a man aged 35-49 years in good health and CMV-seropositive.

This clone has a handful of counts. The V and J genes are TRBV4-2 and TRBJ1-1, with 9 bases matching TRBD1. Germline V gene data show CDR1 as LGHNA and CDR2 as YNFKEQ. V lost 3 bases to trimming and J lost 6 bases; unmatched junction nucleotides: 11. This CDR3 has 16 residues. The CDR3 region is CASSHVIQGAGAEAFF. The CDR3 DNA is TGTGCCAGCAGCCACGTTATACAGGGGGCGGGGGCTGAAGCTTTCTTT.

V usage is TRBV28 and J usage is TRBJ2-5; 9 bases are shared with TRBD2. The V gene's germline CDR1 is MDHEN and CDR2 SYDVKM. This CDR3 comprises 15 residues. J gave up 5 bases and V 6 bases, and 10 bases lay outside the gene matches. The chain's CDR3 is CASSPLRGGRETQYF. DNA for the CDR3: TGTGCCAGCAGCCCCCTGCGGGGGGGCCGGGAGACCCAGTACTTC.

This clone was detected a few times. V is TRBV4-1 and J is TRBJ2-3; 10 bases agree with TRBD2. V lost 0 bases to trimming and J lost 3 bases; unmatched junction nucleotides: 6. CDR1 and CDR2 (germline): MGHRA, YSYEKL. The CDR3 contains 17 residues. Written as DNA, the CDR3 is TGCGCCAGCAGCCAAGAGGCGAGCGGGGGGGGAACAGATACGCAGTATTTT. The encoded protein is CASSQEASGGGTDTQYF.

J is TRBJ2-5 and V is TRBV19; the D gene is possibly TRBD2 (5 bases). The J call may not be correct, given that the DNA end is closer to TRBJ2-7. CDR1 LNHDA and CDR2 SQIVND come from the germline V gene (reference sequence). The CDR3 runs 14 residues. CDR3 in DNA: TGTGCCAGTAGTATCTCAGCGGATACCTACGAGCAGTACTTC. It is translated as CASSISADTYEQYF.

V is TRBV7-7 and J is TRBJ2-2; D is perhaps TRBD1 (6 bases). Looked up from germline, CDR1 is SSHAT and CDR2 is FNYEAQ (reference sequence). V dropped 5 bases and J dropped 3 bases, with 22 bases sitting between them. CDR3 length: 18 amino acids. Here the CDR3 reads CASSPIVPGTSYTGELFF. In DNA form, the CDR3 reads TGTGCCAGCAGCCCGATTGTACCCGGGACAAGTTACACCGGGGAGCTGTTTTTT.

This clone appeared a single time. V gene TRBV2 combines with J gene TRBJ2-1, with a weak D call TRBD1 (6 bases). CDR3 length: 14 amino acids. From germline, CDR1 is SNHLY and CDR2 FYNNEI. The germline V and J ends were trimmed by 8 bases and 4 bases, with 15 bases remaining between them. For the CDR3, the DNA is TGTGCCAGCGCCGTCGACAGGAGATACAATGAGCAGTTCTTC. It specifies CASAVDRRYNEQFF. Together with reference TRBV2 and TRBJ2-1, the CDR3 gives the full variable domain: EPEVTQTPSHQVTQMGQEVILRCVPISNHLYFYWYRQILGQKVEFLVSFYNNEISEKSEIFDDQFSVERPDGSNFTLKIRSTKLEDSAMYFCASAVDRRYNEQFFGPGTRLTVL.

This clone was seen just once. The chain uses TRBV6-1 and TRBJ2-1; 8 bases line up with TRBD2. Looked up from germline, CDR1 is MNHNS and CDR2 is SASEGT. The CDR3 runs 15 residues. V was pared by 2 bases and J by 8 bases, with 8 bases of the junction left unmatched. The CDR3 is CASSERTGGWDEQFF. The CDR3 DNA follows: TGTGCCAGCAGTGAAAGGACGGGGGGGTGGGATGAGCAGTTCTTC.

In DNA, the CDR3 is TGCGCCAGCAGCTTGGACTCCGGGGTGGGGTCCTACAATGAGCAGTTCTTC. This translates into CASSLDSGVGSYNEQFF. The chain employs TRBV5-1 and TRBJ2-1; perhaps TRBD2 as D (5 bases). Trimming took off 0 bases at V and 1 base at J, with 14 bases between the two ends. The CDR3 is 17 residues long. Germline CDR1 and CDR2: SGHRS and YFSETQ. Full variable domain (missing parts from reference TRBV5-1 and TRBJ2-1): KAGVTQTPRYLIKTRGQQVTLSCSPISGHRSVSWYQQTPGQGLQFLFEYFSETQRNKGNFPGRFSGRQFSNSRSEMNVSTLELGDSALYLCASSLDSGVGSYNEQFFGPGTRLTVL.

The genes are TRBV7-2 and TRBJ1-4; perhaps TRBD1 as D (6 bases). The germline V gene encodes CDR1 SGHTA and CDR2 FQGNSA. The V gene lost 1 base and the J gene lost 5 bases, with 11 bases spanning the gap. The CDR3 sequence is 15 residues long. CDR3: CASSLGGQINEKLFF. Written as DNA, the CDR3 is TGTGCCAGCAGCTTAGGAGGACAGATAAATGAAAAACTGTTTTTT.

The chain combines TRBV6-5 with TRBJ1-4, with D possibly being TRBD1 (6 bases). Trimming took off 7 bases at V and 3 bases at J, with 12 bases between the two ends. Germline CDR1 MNHEY, CDR2 SVGAGI. The CDR3 covers 14 residues. CDR3 sequence reads: CASKPGQANEKLFF. The CDR3 nucleotides read TGTGCCAGCAAACCGGGACAAGCTAATGAAAAACTGTTTTTT.

V usage is TRBV19 and J usage is TRBJ1-1; TRBD1 matches at 7 bases. The CDR3 sequence is 14 residues long. CDR1 is LNHDA and CDR2 is SQIVND in the germline V gene (reference sequence). V was pared by 5 bases and J by 3 bases, with 6 bases of the junction left unmatched. The CDR3 sequence: CASSPRTGYTEAFF. DNA for the CDR3: TGTGCCAGTAGTCCCCGGACAGGTTACACTGAAGCTTTCTTT.

This rearrangement joins TRBV5-1 to TRBJ1-3; unclear D gene. CDR3 length equals 15 residues. Germline CDR1 SGHRS, CDR2 YFSETQ. Between the trimmed V and J ends, which lost 3 bases and 4 bases, there was a span of 14 bases. The DNA of the CDR3 is TGCGCCAGCAGCTATACCGGGGATGGCGGAAACACCATATATTTT. It codes for CASSYTGDGGNTIYF.

V is TRBV5-1 and J is TRBJ2-5, with D perhaps matching TRBD2 (7 bases). The CDR3 loop spans 15 amino acids. Trimming left V 4 bases short and J 3 bases short, with 16 bases between. Germline CDR1 reads SGHRS; CDR2 reads YFSETQ. Here the CDR3 reads CASSARRGPEETQYF. The CDR3 DNA sequence: TGCGCCAGCAGCGCCCGGCGGGGGCCCGAAGAGACCCAGTACTTC.

The DNA for the CDR3 is TGTGCCAGTAGTATAGAGGGGACTAGCGCTTACAATGAGCAGTTCTTC. It codes for CASSIEGTSAYNEQFF. The chain carries TRBV19 and TRBJ2-1; 10 bases map to TRBD2. V lost 0 bases, J lost 4 bases, and 3 bases stayed unmatched. Germline V gene lookup returns CDR1 LNHDA and CDR2 SQIVND (reference sequence). The CDR3 sequence is 16 residues long.

The CDR3 sequence is CASSSGLTSTDTQYF. CDR3 DNA: TGTGCCAGCAGCTCGGGTTTAACTAGCACAGATACGCAGTATTTT. The V and J genes are TRBV5-6 and TRBJ2-3; D is unresolved. The CDR3 runs to 15 residues. V lost 3 bases to trimming and J lost 0 bases, with 11 bases between them. The germline V gene encodes CDR1 SGHDT and CDR2 YYEEEE.

The chain uses TRBV10-1 and TRBJ2-7; D possibly corresponds to TRBD2 (5 bases). Deletions cut 3 bases from V and 6 bases from J, with 12 bases between. The CDR3 has 13 residues. Germline lookup yields CDR1 WNHNN and CDR2 SYGVQD (reference sequence). The CDR3 is CASSEGLSGEQYF. The DNA for the CDR3 is TGCGCCAGCAGTGAAGGGCTCAGCGGCGAGCAGTACTTC.

The rearrangement uses TRBV5-1 and TRBJ2-7; D perhaps matches TRBD1 (6 bases). CDR3 length: 14 residues. CDR1 and CDR2 (germline): SGHRS, YFSETQ. The ends were cut back, 4 bases at V and 2 bases at J, with 13 bases in the middle. CDR3 in amino acids: CASSETQGTYEQYF. Written as DNA, the CDR3 is TGCGCCAGCAGCGAGACACAGGGAACCTACGAGCAGTACTTC. Combining the CDR3 with reference TRBV5-1 and TRBJ2-7 gives the whole variable domain KAGVTQTPRYLIKTRGQQVTLSCSPISGHRSVSWYQQTPGQGLQFLFEYFSETQRNKGNFPGRFSGRQFSNSRSEMNVSTLELGDSALYLCASSETQGTYEQYFGPGTRLTVT.

J is TRBJ2-5 and V is TRBV5-1, with 9 bases identical to TRBD2. J lost 2 bases, V lost 1 base, and 3 bases had no gene match. Germline V gene sequence: CDR1 SGHRS, CDR2 YFSETQ. This CDR3 spans 15 amino acids. The CDR3 bases are TGCGCCAGCAGCTTGTTAGCGGGGGCGCAAGAGACCCAGTACTTC. Its translation is CASSLLAGAQETQYF.

The chain employs TRBV11-2 and TRBJ2-7; 8 nucleotides line up with TRBD1. Trimming removed 8 bases from V and 5 bases from J; junction bases left unmatched: 8. The CDR3 has 13 amino acids. Germline CDR1 reads SGHAT; CDR2 reads FQNNGV. The CDR3 nucleotides read TGTGCCAGCCGCGGACAGGGTCAAGACGAGCAGTACTTC. It is translated as CASRGQGQDEQYF.

This clone was observed a single time. The chain has TRBV2 and TRBJ1-1, with D uncertain. The V and J ends lost 0 bases and 7 bases respectively, with 9 bases between them. This CDR3 has 13 amino acids. CDR1 is SNHLY, CDR2 FYNNEI, per germline. Here the CDR3 DNA reads TGTGCCAGCAGTGAAGCGCGGGGAGGTGAAGCTTTCTTT. Its translation is CASSEARGGEAFF.

This chain connects TRBV6-1 to TRBJ1-2; D is unresolved. Germline V lookup: CDR1 MNHNS, CDR2 SASEGT. The V gene lost 2 bases and the J gene lost 3 bases, with 10 bases spanning the gap. The CDR3 has 14 residues. CDR3 residues: CASSELTDYYGYTF. CDR3 nucleotide sequence: TGTGCCAGCAGTGAATTGACGGACTACTATGGCTACACCTTC.

This chain connects TRBV13 to TRBJ2-5, with 11 positions matching TRBD1. Trimming took 5 bases from V and 5 from J; bases not matched to a gene: 7. Germline CDR1 PRHDT, CDR2 FYEKMQ (reference sequence). The CDR3 runs 15 residues. This CDR3 reads CASSPWDRGKETQYF. Written as DNA, the CDR3 is TGTGCCAGCAGCCCCTGGGACAGGGGGAAGGAGACCCAGTACTTC.

The J gene is TRBJ2-1, the V gene TRBV19; 8 bases are a match to TRBD1. The CDR3 length is 17 residues. The trim removed 6 bases at V and 8 bases at J, leaving 18 bases unmatched. From germline, CDR1 is LNHDA and CDR2 SQIVND (reference sequence). CDR3: CASSLGRTGLLWDEQFF. CDR3 sequence (DNA): TGTGCCAGTAGCCTAGGCCGGACAGGGCTCCTTTGGGATGAGCAGTTCTTC. Full variable domain (missing parts from reference TRBV19 and TRBJ2-1): DGGITQSPKYLFRKEGQNVTLSCEQNLNHDAMYWYRQDPGQGLRLIYYSQIVNDFQKGDIAEGYSVSREKKESFPLTVTSAQKNPTAFYLCASSLGRTGLLWDEQFFGPGTRLTVL.

The chain uses TRBV9 and TRBJ2-3, with 8 nucleotides matching TRBD2. Losses at the gene ends were 0 bases for V and 4 bases for J; bases not matched to a gene: 4. This CDR3 comprises 15 residues. Looked up from germline, CDR1 is SGDLS and CDR2 is YYNGEE. The CDR3 coding sequence is TGTGCCAGCAGCGTAGAGCCGGGGGGGGCAGATACGCAGTATTTT. Translating it yields CASSVEPGGADTQYF.

This clone was seen a handful of times. The V and J genes are TRBV13 and TRBJ1-1; D is undetermined. Germline values: CDR1 PRHDT, CDR2 FYEKMQ (reference sequence). This CDR3 comprises 12 residues. The ends were cut back, 4 bases at V and 3 bases at J, with 6 bases in the middle. This CDR3 is CASSSGDTEAFF. DNA for the CDR3: TGTGCCAGCAGCTCCGGGGACACTGAAGCTTTCTTT.

The rearrangement links TRBV7-2 to TRBJ2-1, with 7 nucleotides matching TRBD2. Germline lookup yields CDR1 SGHTA and CDR2 FQGNSA. The CDR3 is made up of 15 amino acids. The V gene end was trimmed by 1 base and the J gene end by 3 bases; junction bases not matched to a gene: 3. The CDR3 coding sequence is TGTGCCAGCAGCTTAGGGGGGGGTGGCTACAATGAGCAGTTCTTC. Protein: CASSLGGGGYNEQFF.

V usage is TRBV27 and J usage is TRBJ1-1, with a weak D call TRBD1 (5 bases). Germline V gives CDR1 MNHEY, CDR2 SMNVEV (reference sequence). The ends were cut back, 0 bases at V and 7 bases at J, with 12 bases in the middle. The CDR3 extends over 14 amino acids. CDR3 nucleotides: TGTGCCAGCAGTTTATCTTATGAGACAGTTGAAGCTTTCTTT. Protein sequence: CASSLSYETVEAFF.

This clone was seen a few times. The CDR3 spells CSVARSLGTGVVGEQYF. The CDR3 coding sequence is TGCAGCGTTGCCAGATCCTTAGGGACAGGGGTGGTCGGGGAGCAGTACTTC. The chain recombines TRBV29-1 with TRBJ2-5, with 10 nucleotides matching TRBD1. The trim removed 4 bases at V and 11 bases at J, leaving 22 bases unmatched. The CDR3 runs to 17 residues. Germline V gene sequence: CDR1 SQVTM, CDR2 ANQGSEA.

The chain uses TRBV5-1 and TRBJ2-1; 8 nucleotides align to TRBD1. The CDR3 is made up of 16 amino acids. Germline CDR1 SGHRS, CDR2 YFSETQ. The ends lost 5 bases at V and 1 base at J; junction bases unmatched: 8. For the CDR3, the DNA is TGCGCCAGCAGGTGGACAGGGCGACAGTCCTACAATGAGCAGTTCTTC. Protein sequence: CASRWTGRQSYNEQFF.